This T cell receptor beta chain was retrieved from a study of HIV-infected children after antiretroviral therapy interruption. Study-wide background: Median age was approximately 9.5 years (interruption) and around 8 years (continuous).

There are many counts of this clonotype. A 3' RACE protocol on RNA, with unique molecular identifiers, produced the TCR library. In TCRdb, the 3' RACE reads were re-called with MiXCR into one record per CDR3 protein. The sample records over 15,000 distinct CDR3 sequences, about 3.7% being singletons. Specified treatment: PENTA 11 planned treatment interruption arm or continuous ART arm. Sequenced here: CD45RA+ CD4+ T cells from PBMCs, sampled from a donor given antiretroviral therapy, either interrupted or continuous. Subset specified: naive CD4+ CD45RA+ CD45RO- T cells. The sequence derives from a child under 18 with HIV.

The CDR3 protein is CASSLGMGGGSSYNEQFF. The CDR3 nucleotides read TGTGCCAGCAGCTTAGGAATGGGGGGGGGTTCCTCCTACAATGAGCAGTTCTTC. This chain joins TRBV7-6 and TRBJ2-1, with TRBD2 matching over 7 bases. The trim removed 1 base at V and 0 bases at J, leaving 9 bases unmatched. Germline V gene sequence: CDR1 SGHVS, CDR2 FNYEAQ. The CDR3 is made up of 18 amino acids. The full variable domain, with the rest looked up from reference TRBV7-6 and TRBJ2-1, is GAGVSQSPRYKVTKRGQDVALRCDPISGHVSLYWYRQALGQGPEFLTYFNYEAQQDKSGLPNDRFSAERPEGSISTLTIQRTEQRDSAMYRCASSLGMGGGSSYNEQFFGPGTRLTVL.